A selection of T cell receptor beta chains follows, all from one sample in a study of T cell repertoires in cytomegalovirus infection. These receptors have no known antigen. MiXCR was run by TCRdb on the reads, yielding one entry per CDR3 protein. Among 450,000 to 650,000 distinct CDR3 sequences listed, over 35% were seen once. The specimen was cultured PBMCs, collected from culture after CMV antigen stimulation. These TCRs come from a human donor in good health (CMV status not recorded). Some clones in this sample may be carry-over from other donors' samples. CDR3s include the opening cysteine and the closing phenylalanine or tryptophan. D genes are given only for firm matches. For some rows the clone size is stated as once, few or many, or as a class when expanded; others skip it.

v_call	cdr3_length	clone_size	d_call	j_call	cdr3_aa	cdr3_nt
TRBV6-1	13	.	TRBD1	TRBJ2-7	CASRVRQGYEQYF	TGTGCCAGCAGGGTTAGACAGGGTTACGAGCAGTACTTC
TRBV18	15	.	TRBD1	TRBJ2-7	CASSTGTGSSYEQYF	TGTGCCAGCTCAACTGGGACAGGGAGTTCCTACGAGCAGTACTTC
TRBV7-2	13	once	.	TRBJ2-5	CASSLASLETQYF	TGTGCCAGCAGCTTAGCCAGCTTGGAGACCCAGTACTTC
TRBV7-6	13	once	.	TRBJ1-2	CASRSVGDYGYTF	TGTGCCAGCCGATCGGTTGGGGACTATGGCTACACCTTC
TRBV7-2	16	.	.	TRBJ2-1	CASSLVVGLGHNEQFF	TGTGCCAGCAGCTTAGTGGTGGGACTCGGACACAATGAGCAGTTCTTC
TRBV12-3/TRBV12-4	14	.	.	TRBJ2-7	CASSFGYSSYEQYF	TGTGCCAGCAGTTTCGGGTACAGCTCCTACGAGCAGTACTTC
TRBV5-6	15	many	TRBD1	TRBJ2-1	CASSPLPWDRGEQFF	TGTGCCAGCAGCCCGCTCCCCTGGGACAGGGGAGAGCAGTTCTTC
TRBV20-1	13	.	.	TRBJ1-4	CSARKGGNEKLFF	TGCAGTGCTAGGAAAGGGGGTAATGAAAAACTGTTTTTT
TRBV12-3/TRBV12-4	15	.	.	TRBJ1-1	CASIKGVGADTEAFF	TGTGCCAGCATCAAAGGAGTGGGGGCAGACACTGAAGCTTTCTTT
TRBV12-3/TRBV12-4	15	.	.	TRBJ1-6	CASSLGPIYNSPLHF	TGTGCCAGCAGTTTAGGGCCGATCTATAATTCACCCCTCCACTTT
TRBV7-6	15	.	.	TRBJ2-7	CASSPGRYDAYEQYF	TGTGCCAGCAGCCCAGGGAGGTACGACGCCTACGAGCAGTACTTC
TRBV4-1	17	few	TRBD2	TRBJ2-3	CASSQVLAGASTDTQYF	TGCGCCAGCAGCCAAGTACTAGCGGGTGCTAGCACAGATACGCAGTATTTT
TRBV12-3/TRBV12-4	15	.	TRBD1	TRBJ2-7	CASSPGTASGTVQYF	TGTGCCAGCAGCCCTGGGACAGCATCTGGAACGGTGCAGTACTTC
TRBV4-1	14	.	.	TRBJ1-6	CASSQVGHRDTLHF	TGCGCCAGCAGCCAAGTGGGCCACAGGGATACCCTCCACTTT
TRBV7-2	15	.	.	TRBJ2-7	CASSLGQSSSYEQYF	TGTGCCAGCAGCTTAGGACAGTCAAGCTCCTACGAGCAGTACTTC
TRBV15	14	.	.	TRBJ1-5	CATSQTGSNQPQHF	TGTGCCACCAGCCAAACCGGTAGCAATCAGCCCCAGCATTTT
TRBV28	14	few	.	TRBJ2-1	CASSPPRDGNEQFF	TGTGCCAGCAGTCCCCCCCGGGACGGCAATGAGCAGTTCTTC
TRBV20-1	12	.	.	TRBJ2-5	CSARLGEETQYF	TGCAGTGCTAGACTCGGGGAAGAGACCCAGTACTTC
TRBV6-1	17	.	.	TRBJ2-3	CASSEEPAGYVVDTQYF	TGTGCCAGCAGTGAAGAGCCAGCGGGCTACGTGGTAGATACGCAGTATTTT
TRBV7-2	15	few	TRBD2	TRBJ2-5	CASSSPSGGSETQYF	TGTGCCAGCAGCTCTCCTAGCGGGGGGTCAGAGACCCAGTACTTC
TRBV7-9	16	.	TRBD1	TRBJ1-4	CASSLGWDRGNEKLFF	TGTGCCAGCAGCTTAGGCTGGGACAGGGGTAATGAAAAACTGTTTTTT
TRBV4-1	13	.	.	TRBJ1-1	CASSQRTATEAFF	TGCGCCAGCAGCCAACGAACGGCGACTGAAGCTTTCTTT
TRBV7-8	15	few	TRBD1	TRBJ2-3	CASSPEGGSGDTQYF	TGTGCCAGCAGCCCCGAAGGGGGCTCGGGAGATACGCAGTATTTT
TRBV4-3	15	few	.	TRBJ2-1	CASSQDGQRHNEQFF	TGCGCCAGCAGCCAAGACGGACAGCGCCACAATGAGCAGTTCTTC
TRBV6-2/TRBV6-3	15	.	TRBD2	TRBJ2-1	CASSNSLAGRNEQFF	TGTGCCAGCAGTAATTCCCTAGCGGGACGCAATGAGCAGTTCTTC
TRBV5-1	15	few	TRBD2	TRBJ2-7	CASSPRGTSFYEQYF	TGCGCCAGCAGCCCCCGAGGGACTAGCTTCTACGAGCAGTACTTC
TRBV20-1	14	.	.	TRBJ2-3	CSAYRGRLGDTQYF	TGCAGTGCTTATCGGGGCCGGTTGGGAGATACGCAGTATTTT
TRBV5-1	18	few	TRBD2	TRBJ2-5	CASSFTRTSGRGQETQYF	TGCGCCAGCAGCTTTACTCGGACTAGCGGGAGAGGCCAAGAGACCCAGTACTTC
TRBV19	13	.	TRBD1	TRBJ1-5	CASSRTGGQPQHF	TGTGCCAGTAGTCGGACAGGGGGGCAGCCCCAGCATTTT
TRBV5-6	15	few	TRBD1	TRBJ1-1	CASSLYPGGYTEAFF	TGTGCCAGCAGCTTGTACCCAGGGGGTTACACTGAAGCTTTCTTT
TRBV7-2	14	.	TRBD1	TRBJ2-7	CASSFQRTGYEQYF	TGTGCCAGCAGCTTTCAGAGGACAGGGTACGAGCAGTACTTC
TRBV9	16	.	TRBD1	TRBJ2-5	CASSPGRDRFQETQYF	TGTGCCAGCAGCCCAGGACGGGACAGGTTTCAAGAGACCCAGTACTTC
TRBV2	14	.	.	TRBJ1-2	CASRPGAGRNGYTF	TGTGCCAGCAGGCCGGGGGCGGGTCGAAATGGCTACACCTTC
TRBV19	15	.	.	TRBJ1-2	CASSLQGQFNYGYTF	TGTGCCAGTAGCCTTCAAGGACAGTTTAACTATGGCTACACCTTC
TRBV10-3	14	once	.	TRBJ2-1	CAISDSSSYNEQFF	TGTGCCATCAGTGACTCTAGCTCCTACAATGAGCAGTTCTTC
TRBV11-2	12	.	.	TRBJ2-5	CASSWAGRTQYF	TGTGCCAGCAGCTGGGCAGGACGGACCCAGTACTTC
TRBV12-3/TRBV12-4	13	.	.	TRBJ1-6	CASSLIQDSPLHF	TGTGCCAGCAGTTTAATACAGGATTCACCCCTCCACTTT
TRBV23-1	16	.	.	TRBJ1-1	CASSQPRRPQDTEAFF	TGCGCCAGCAGTCAACCTCGTAGACCCCAGGACACTGAAGCTTTCTTT
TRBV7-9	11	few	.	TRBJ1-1	CASSLHYEAFF	TGTGCCAGCAGCCTACACTATGAAGCTTTCTTT
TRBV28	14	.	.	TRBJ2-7	CASSLTGRFAEQYF	TGTGCCAGCAGTTTGACAGGAAGGTTTGCCGAGCAGTACTTC
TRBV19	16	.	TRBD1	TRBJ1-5	CASSLGGFIGNQPQHF	TGTGCCAGTAGTTTAGGGGGCTTTATTGGCAATCAGCCCCAGCATTTT
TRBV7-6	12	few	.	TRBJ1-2	CASSLMGDGYTF	TGTGCCAGCAGCCTTATGGGGGATGGCTACACCTTC
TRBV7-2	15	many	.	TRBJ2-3	CASSFGVQYTDTQYF	TGTGCCAGCAGCTTTGGGGTCCAATACACAGATACGCAGTATTTT
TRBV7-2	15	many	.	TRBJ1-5	CASSLTRGGDQPQHF	TGTGCCAGCAGCCTAACCCGGGGGGGCGATCAGCCCCAGCATTTT
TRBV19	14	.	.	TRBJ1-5	CASSITQGWQPQHF	TGTGCCAGTAGTATCACCCAGGGTTGGCAGCCCCAGCATTTT
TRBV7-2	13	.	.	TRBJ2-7	CASSLGSNYEQYF	TGTGCCAGCAGCTTAGGGTCTAACTACGAGCAGTACTTC
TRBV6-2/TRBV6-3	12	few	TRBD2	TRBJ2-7	CASSRTRSEQYF	TGTGCCAGCAGTCGGACTAGATCCGAGCAGTACTTC
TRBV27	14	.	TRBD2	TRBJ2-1	CASRGLPHIDEQFF	TGTGCCAGCAGGGGACTACCTCATATCGATGAGCAGTTCTTC
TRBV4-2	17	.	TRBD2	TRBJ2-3	CASSQVFGGGAADTQYF	TGTGCCAGCAGCCAAGTCTTTGGCGGGGGGGCGGCAGATACGCAGTATTTT
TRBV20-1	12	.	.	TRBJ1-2	CSALEEFYGYTF	TGCAGTGCCCTCGAAGAATTCTATGGCTACACCTTC
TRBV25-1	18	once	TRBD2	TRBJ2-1	CASSEYYTGTSHYNEQFF	TGTGCCAGCAGTGAATATTATACCGGGACTAGTCACTACAATGAGCAGTTCTTC
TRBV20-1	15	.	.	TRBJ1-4	CSARGGPGRSEKLFF	TGCAGTGCGAGGGGAGGACCCGGGCGTAGTGAAAAACTGTTTTTT
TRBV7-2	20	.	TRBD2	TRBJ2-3	CASSLVHGTSGSASTDTQYF	TGTGCCAGCAGCTTAGTTCACGGGACTAGCGGGAGTGCTAGCACAGATACGCAGTATTTT
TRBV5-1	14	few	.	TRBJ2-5	CASRMDSNQETQYF	TGCGCCAGCCGTATGGACAGTAACCAAGAGACCCAGTACTTC